The rows below give T cell receptor beta chains drawn from one sample of a study of control samples from healthy donors and cancer patients. Sequenced by immunoSEQ multiplex PCR; TCRdb stores in-frame clones only, minus some. The sample consists of 75,000 to 80,000 clones, around 90% of them appearing once. Sequencing was carried out using PBMCs. Source of these receptors: a woman between 45 and 65 years old with colorectal cancer. Both conserved end residues are part of each CDR3. A D gene is named only where the DNA matches it firmly. For some rows the clone size is stated as once, few or many, or as a class when expanded; others skip it.

NA,TRBJ2-2,TRBV7-8,NA,CASSWGTPGGGELFF,TGTGCCAGCAGCTGGGGGACTCCCGGGGGCGGGGAGCTGTTTTTT
NA,TRBJ2-1,TRBV6-6,TRBD1,CASTHRGAYNEQFF,TGTGCCTCAACGCACAGGGGGGCCTACAATGAGCAGTTCTTC
NA,TRBJ1-5,TRBV28,NA,CASTTPTVQPQHF,TGTGCCAGCACCACTCCGACGGTTCAGCCCCAGCATTTT
NA,TRBJ1-1,TRBV10-3,NA,CAISVDSTTNTEAFF,TGTGCCATCAGTGTCGACAGTACTACCAACACTGAAGCTTTCTTT
NA,TRBJ2-1,TRBV3-1/TRBV3-2,TRBD2,CASSQAKLAGGNEQFF,TGTGCCAGCAGCCAAGCAAAACTAGCGGGGGGAAATGAGCAGTTCTTC
NA,TRBJ2-1,TRBV12-5,NA,CASRPGALYNEQFF,TGTGCTAGTAGGCCCGGGGCACTGTACAATGAGCAGTTCTTC
NA,TRBJ1-4,TRBV18,NA,CASSPSGATNEKLFF,TGTGCCAGCTCACCATCGGGGGCAACTAATGAAAAACTGTTTTTT
NA,TRBJ1-6,TRBV4-3,NA,CASSQEDLRGSSYNSPLHF,TGCGCCAGCAGCCAAGAGGATCTTCGGGGGAGTTCCTATAATTCACCCCTCCACTTT
once,TRBJ2-5,TRBV5-8,NA,CASSYQGGPKGTQYF,TGTGCCAGCAGCTATCAGGGGGGCCCTAAGGGGACCCAGTACTTC
NA,TRBJ1-3,TRBV30,NA,CAWSVRRAGISGNTIYF,TGTGCCTGGAGTGTACGGCGGGCCGGCATCTCTGGAAACACCATATATTTT
NA,TRBJ2-5,TRBV7-2,TRBD2,CASSLAASGGEQTQYF,TGTGCCAGCAGCTTAGCGGCTAGCGGGGGGGAACAGACCCAGTACTTC
NA,TRBJ1-4,TRBV28,NA,CATATGTEGEKLFF,TGTGCCACCGCAACAGGGACGGAAGGAGAAAAACTGTTTTTT
NA,TRBJ2-1,TRBV4-3,TRBD2,CASSQASGGFYNEQFF,TGCGCCAGCAGCCAAGCTAGCGGGGGGTTTTACAATGAGCAGTTCTTC
NA,TRBJ2-3,TRBV28,NA,CASSFASGTDTQYF,TGTGCCAGCAGTTTCGCGAGTGGCACAGATACGCAGTATTTT
NA,TRBJ1-2,TRBV6-2/TRBV6-3,NA,CASSPISGTYDYTF,TGTGCCAGCAGTCCCATCTCCGGGACATACGACTACACCTTC
few,TRBJ1-1,TRBV15,TRBD1,CATSGTGVNTEAFF,TGTGCCACCAGCGGGACAGGGGTGAACACTGAAGCTTTCTTT
NA,TRBJ2-2,TRBV7-2,NA,CASSGQSSGELFF,TGTGCCAGCAGCGGACAGAGTTCCGGGGAGCTGTTTTTT
NA,TRBJ2-3,TRBV11-3,TRBD2,CASSFGGGTDTQYF,TGTGCCAGCAGCTTCGGGGGGGGCACAGATACGCAGTATTTT
few,TRBJ1-2,TRBV7-2,TRBD1,CASSLAPRDRGPDGYTF,TGTGCCAGCAGCTTAGCTCCTCGCGACAGGGGTCCCGACGGCTACACCTTC
NA,TRBJ1-4,TRBV4-1,TRBD1,CASSTDRGGEKLFF,TGCGCCAGCAGTACAGACAGGGGCGGAGAAAAACTGTTTTTT
NA,TRBJ1-1,TRBV5-1,NA,CASSARVETNTEAFF,TGCGCCAGCAGCGCCCGCGTGGAGACGAACACTGAAGCTTTCTTT
NA,TRBJ1-6,TRBV20-1,NA,CSASPPETYGDSPLHF,TGCAGTGCTAGTCCCCCCGAGACCTACGGCGATTCACCCCTCCACTTT
NA,TRBJ2-1,TRBV7-2,NA,CASSPHDEQFF,TGTGCCAGCAGCCCGCACGATGAGCAGTTCTTC
NA,TRBJ2-2,TRBV5-5,NA,CASSLQGISGELFF,TGTGCCAGCAGCTTGCAGGGAATCAGCGGGGAGCTGTTTTTT
NA,TRBJ1-1,TRBV15,NA,CATSSEGSETEAFF,TGTGCCACCAGCAGTGAGGGGAGCGAAACTGAAGCTTTCTTT
NA,TRBJ2-5,TRBV6-5,NA,CASSYSEQAGAQYF,TGTGCCAGCAGTTACTCGGAACAGGCCGGGGCCCAGTACTTC
NA,TRBJ2-2,TRBV27,TRBD1,CASSLGSRGRHTGELFF,TGTGCCAGCAGTTTGGGGAGCAGGGGGCGCCACACCGGGGAGCTGTTTTTT
few,TRBJ1-2,TRBV6-5,NA,CASSPGLERSYGYTF,TGTGCCAGCAGTCCCGGACTCGAACGATCCTATGGCTACACCTTC
NA,TRBJ1-5,TRBV27,NA,CARFRHSYSNQPQHF,TGTGCCAGATTTCGACACTCCTATAGCAATCAGCCCCAGCATTTT
NA,TRBJ2-5,TRBV24-1,NA,CATGGLKETQYF,TGTGCCACCGGGGGCCTCAAAGAGACCCAGTACTTC
NA,TRBJ2-3,TRBV6-5,NA,CASSNQGFTDTQYF,TGTGCCAGCAGCAATCAGGGTTTCACAGATACGCAGTATTTT
NA,TRBJ2-5,TRBV6-2/TRBV6-3,NA,CASSYGAGEETQYF,TGTGCCAGCAGTTACGGGGCAGGGGAAGAGACCCAGTACTTC
once,TRBJ1-6,TRBV11-1,NA,CASSGSGTSISPLHF,TGTGCCAGCAGCGGGTCCGGGACGTCGATTTCACCCCTCCACTTT
NA,TRBJ1-1,TRBV6-2/TRBV6-3,NA,CASSYNRVSEAFF,TGTGCCAGCAGTTACAACAGGGTCTCTGAAGCTTTCTTT
NA,TRBJ1-4,TRBV7-2,NA,CASSWEGQLTNEKLFF,TGTGCCAGCAGCTGGGAGGGCCAGCTGACTAATGAAAAACTGTTTTTT
NA,TRBJ1-1,TRBV19,TRBD1,CASSPQDRDIGTEAFF,TGTGCCAGTAGTCCACAAGACAGGGATATTGGCACTGAAGCTTTCTTT
once,TRBJ1-6,TRBV2,NA,CASMADTESPLHF,TGTGCCAGCATGGCGGATACGGAGTCACCCCTCCACTTT
NA,TRBJ2-1,TRBV7-3,TRBD1,CASSVQGGEQFF,TGTGCCAGCAGCGTACAGGGGGGTGAGCAGTTCTTC
once,TRBJ2-6,TRBV28,NA,CASMGPSTSGANVLTF,TGTGCCAGCATGGGACCCTCCACTTCTGGGGCCAACGTCCTGACTTTC
NA,TRBJ1-6,TRBV28,NA,CASSLWDGAANSPLHF,TGTGCCAGCAGTTTATGGGACGGGGCGGCTAATTCACCCCTCCACTTT
NA,TRBJ2-3,TRBV10-2,TRBD2,CASTLRLAGGPDTQYF,TGCGCCAGCACTTTGAGACTAGCGGGGGGGCCTGATACGCAGTATTTT
NA,TRBJ2-1,TRBV7-8,NA,CASSLVPPGAFYNEQFF,TGTGCCAGCAGCTTAGTCCCCCCGGGGGCCTTCTACAATGAGCAGTTCTTC
NA,TRBJ1-3,TRBV27,NA,CASSLGGGPGNTIYF,TGTGCCAGCAGTTTAGGTGGCGGGCCTGGAAACACCATATATTTT
NA,TRBJ1-5,TRBV4-3,NA,CASSQGLRQPQHF,TGCGCCAGCAGCCAAGGGTTACGTCAGCCCCAGCATTTT
NA,TRBJ2-3,TRBV6-2/TRBV6-3,NA,CASSGHLADTQYF,TGTGCCAGCAGTGGACACCTCGCAGATACGCAGTATTTT
NA,TRBJ2-6,TRBV4-3,NA,CASSQDRGSGANVLTF,TGCGCCAGCAGCCAAGATCGGGGCTCTGGGGCCAACGTCCTGACTTTC
few,TRBJ2-1,TRBV7-2,TRBD2,CASSRRTSGGASSYNEQFF,TGTGCCAGCAGCCGCCGGACTAGCGGGGGGGCCTCGTCCTACAATGAGCAGTTCTTC
few,TRBJ1-2,TRBV3-1/TRBV3-2,NA,CASSQFKSSEGYTF,TGTGCCAGCAGCCAATTTAAGTCGTCGGAGGGCTACACCTTC
NA,TRBJ2-6,TRBV5-1,NA,CASSLDPTDTNSGANVLTF,TGCGCCAGCAGCTTGGACCCCACGGACACAAACTCTGGGGCCAACGTCCTGACTTTC
NA,TRBJ2-5,TRBV6-1,NA,CASSDQWEETQYF,TGTGCCAGCAGTGATCAATGGGAAGAGACCCAGTACTTC
NA,TRBJ1-4,TRBV5-1,TRBD1,CASSWGTGGVTEKLFF,TGCGCCAGCAGCTGGGGGACAGGCGGGGTAACTGAAAAACTGTTTTTT
NA,TRBJ2-2,TRBV7-9,TRBD1,CASSYDRDTGELFF,TGTGCCAGCAGCTATGACAGGGACACCGGGGAGCTGTTTTTT
NA,TRBJ2-3,TRBV6-6,TRBD1,CASSSDRAWDTQYF,TGTGCCAGCAGTTCGGACAGGGCTTGGGATACGCAGTATTTT
NA,TRBJ1-6,TRBV30,NA,CAFLENSPLHF,TGTGCCTTCTTGGAGAATTCACCCCTCCACTTT
NA,TRBJ1-1,TRBV19,NA,CASTLRGLGTEAFF,TGTGCCAGTACCTTAAGGGGGTTGGGCACTGAAGCTTTCTTT